These 10 T cell receptor beta chains originate from one sample sequenced in a study of CD8 T cells in Susac syndrome (dated by TCRdb to between 2017 and 2020). Libraries were made using the immunoSEQ multiplex PCR assay. RNA was extracted with the RNeasy kit and about 0.5 to 1 ug was reverse transcribed using random hexamers. TCRdb reprocessing: public reads trimmed at Q25 with fastp, clones called with MiXCR, in-frame beta chains kept. Every entry covers one CDR3 protein and lists the most common genes and DNA from its rows. The table for this sample lists 77,000 or so distinct CDR3 sequences; more than 85% of them were counted only once. The top ten clonotypes cover more than 0.5% of the sample. The sequencing input was CD4+ T cells from PBMCs. The receptors were sampled from a human donor with Susac syndrome.

CDR3 protein: CASSSGLAAGREQYF. The CDR3 DNA is TGTGCCAGCAGTTCAGGACTAGCCGCGGGGCGCGAGCAGTACTTC. This chain connects TRBV28 to TRBJ2-7; TRBD2 matches 8 bases. J lost 6 bases, V lost 4 bases, and 11 bases had no gene match. Germline V gene data show CDR1 as MDHEN and CDR2 as SYDVKM. There are 15 residues in the CDR3.

J is TRBJ1-5 and V is TRBV20-1; D is uncertain. The CDR3 contains 13 residues. The germline CDR1 and CDR2 sequences are DFQATT and SNEGSKA (reference sequence). V was pared by 2 bases and J by 3 bases, with 8 bases between. The CDR3 nucleotides read TGCAGTGCTAGAAGGGAGTACAATCAGCCCCAGCATTTT. Its protein is CSARREYNQPQHF.

This CDR3 reads CASSYGTPGGNQPQHF. DNA for the CDR3: TGCGCCAGCAGCTATGGCACCCCAGGGGGCAATCAGCCCCAGCATTTT. The J gene is TRBJ1-5, the V gene TRBV5-1, with a weak D call TRBD1 (6 bases). This CDR3 has 16 amino acids. With 3 bases removed from V and 2 bases from J, the gap between germline ends came to 15 bases. Per germline, CDR1 SGHRS and CDR2 YFSETQ. The whole variable domain, remainder taken from reference TRBV5-1 and TRBJ1-5, is KAGVTQTPRYLIKTRGQQVTLSCSPISGHRSVSWYQQTPGQGLQFLFEYFSETQRNKGNFPGRFSGRQFSNSRSEMNVSTLELGDSALYLCASSYGTPGGNQPQHFGDGTRLSIL.

This sequence joins TRBV29-1 and TRBJ1-1; 7 bases are a match to TRBD1. In germline, CDR1 is SQVTM, CDR2 ANQGSEA. This CDR3 has 14 amino acids. Trimming at V came to 4 bases and at J to 2 bases, leaving 7 bases not matched to a gene. CDR3 region: CSVVGQILNTEAFF. The CDR3 DNA is TGCAGCGTTGTGGGACAGATTCTCAACACTGAAGCTTTCTTT.

The V call is TRBV20-1, the J call TRBJ2-1; D remains unclear. In germline, CDR1 is DFQATT, CDR2 SNEGSKA (reference sequence). This CDR3 comprises 10 residues. V was trimmed by 4 bases and J by 4 bases, leaving 2 bases between them. CDR3 loop: CSATYNEQFF. The DNA for the CDR3 is TGCAGTGCTACTTACAATGAGCAGTTCTTC.

The chain links TRBV7-8 to TRBJ2-7; 8 bases map to TRBD1. With 5 bases clipped from V and 3 bases from J, the junction kept 3 bases outside the gene matches. The CDR3 spans 13 residues. The V gene's germline CDR1 is SGHVS and CDR2 FQNEAQ. The CDR3 here is CASSHDRGYEQYF. DNA of the CDR3: TGTGCCAGCAGCCACGACAGGGGCTACGAGCAGTACTTC.

The chain joins TRBV5-4 to TRBJ2-5, with unresolved D. CDR3 size: 12 residues. Trimming cost V 0 bases and J 4 bases, with 4 bases left between them. Germline loops: CDR1 SGHNT, CDR2 YYREEE (reference sequence). The CDR3 nucleotides are TGTGCCAGCAGCTTGGTAGGAGAGACCCAGTACTTC. Translation: CASSLVGETQYF.

The chain employs TRBV12-5 and TRBJ2-3; 9 positions agree with TRBD2. The CDR3 is made up of 19 amino acids. CDR1 is LGHNT, CDR2 FRNRAP, per germline. V dropped 1 base and J dropped 0; count of bases not matched to a gene: 11. In DNA form, the CDR3 reads TGTGCTAGTGGTTTGGCCTCTAAAGCGGGAGGATCTAGCACAGATACGCAGTATTTT. Amino acids: CASGLASKAGGSSTDTQYF.

This rearrangement joins TRBV7-2 to TRBJ2-7; D may match TRBD1 or TRBD2 (5 bases each). V was trimmed by 1 base and J by 7 bases, leaving 17 bases between them. Germline V gene sequence: CDR1 SGHTA, CDR2 FQGNSA. The CDR3 has 15 amino acids. CDR3: CASSLGGTPREEQYF. DNA of the CDR3: TGTGCCAGCAGCTTAGGGGGAACTCCCAGGGAGGAGCAGTACTTC. The full variable domain, with the rest looked up from reference TRBV7-2 and TRBJ2-7, is GAGVSQSPSNKVTEKGKDVELRCDPISGHTALYWYRQSLGQGLEFLIYFQGNSAPDKSGLPSDRFSAERTGGSVSTLTIQRTQQEDSAVYLCASSLGGTPREEQYFGPGTRLTVT.

This clonotype was observed once. This chain joins TRBV20-1 and TRBJ1-5; a weak D match, TRBD1 (6 bases). CDR3 length: 13 residues. Germline V lookup: CDR1 DFQATT, CDR2 SNEGSKA (reference sequence). The germline V and J ends were trimmed by 7 bases and 8 bases, with 18 bases remaining between them. The CDR3 spells CSVARGAREPQHF. CDR3 coding DNA: TGCAGTGTGGCGCGGGGGGCACGCGAGCCCCAGCATTTT.